Listed here are 4 T cell receptor beta chains from one sample, sequenced in a study of T cells after yellow fever vaccination. TCRdb used MiXCR to reprocess the 5' RACE reads, holding one entry per CDR3 protein. The sample has around 320,000 distinct CDR3 sequences, approximately 10% seen once; the top ten hold about 3.5%. Sequenced here: CD4+ T cells sorted from PBMCs, sampled 5 days after the yellow fever booster vaccination. Receptor source: a man aged 18 to 30 who received the YFV17D yellow fever vaccine.

This clonotype has more than one count but fewer than ten. Germline is not matched at one junction end, which may reflect a read error. The chain has TRBV6-5 and TRBJ2-1; D remains ambiguous. Per germline, CDR1 MNHEY and CDR2 SVGAGI. The CDR3 is 13 amino acids. Here the CDR3 reads CASRQAPYNEQFF. DNA for the CDR3: TGTGCCAGCAGGCAGGCCCCCTATAATGAGCAGTTCTTC.

This sequence joins TRBV7-6 and TRBJ2-5, with 9 bases lining up with TRBD1. CDR3 length: 14 residues. CDR1 and CDR2 (germline): SGHVS, FNYEAQ. Trimming cost V 6 bases and J 4 bases; bases outside gene matches: 6. CDR3 in amino acids: CASRPTGGRETQYF. CDR3 bases: TGTGCCAGCAGACCTACAGGGGGCCGAGAGACCCAGTACTTC.

This clonotype was seen a few times. The chain joins TRBV4-1 to TRBJ1-4; no firm D call. The CDR3 loop spans 15 amino acids. From germline, CDR1 is MGHRA and CDR2 YSYEKL. V gave up 1 base and J gave up 0 bases, with 6 bases separating them. CDR3 DNA sequence: TGCGCCAGCAGCCAAGGTCAGGCAACTAATGAAAAACTGTTTTTT. Protein: CASSQGQATNEKLFF.

The chain joins TRBV20-1 to TRBJ1-2; 7 bases agree with TRBD1. This CDR3 region has 15 residues. Germline-derived CDR1 and CDR2 are DFQATT and SNEGSKA (reference sequence). V shed 2 bases, J shed 4 bases, and the junction held 10 bases outside the gene matches. This chain's CDR3 is CSARLSAGDSYGYTF. DNA for the CDR3: TGCAGTGCTAGATTATCGGCAGGGGACAGCTATGGCTACACCTTC.